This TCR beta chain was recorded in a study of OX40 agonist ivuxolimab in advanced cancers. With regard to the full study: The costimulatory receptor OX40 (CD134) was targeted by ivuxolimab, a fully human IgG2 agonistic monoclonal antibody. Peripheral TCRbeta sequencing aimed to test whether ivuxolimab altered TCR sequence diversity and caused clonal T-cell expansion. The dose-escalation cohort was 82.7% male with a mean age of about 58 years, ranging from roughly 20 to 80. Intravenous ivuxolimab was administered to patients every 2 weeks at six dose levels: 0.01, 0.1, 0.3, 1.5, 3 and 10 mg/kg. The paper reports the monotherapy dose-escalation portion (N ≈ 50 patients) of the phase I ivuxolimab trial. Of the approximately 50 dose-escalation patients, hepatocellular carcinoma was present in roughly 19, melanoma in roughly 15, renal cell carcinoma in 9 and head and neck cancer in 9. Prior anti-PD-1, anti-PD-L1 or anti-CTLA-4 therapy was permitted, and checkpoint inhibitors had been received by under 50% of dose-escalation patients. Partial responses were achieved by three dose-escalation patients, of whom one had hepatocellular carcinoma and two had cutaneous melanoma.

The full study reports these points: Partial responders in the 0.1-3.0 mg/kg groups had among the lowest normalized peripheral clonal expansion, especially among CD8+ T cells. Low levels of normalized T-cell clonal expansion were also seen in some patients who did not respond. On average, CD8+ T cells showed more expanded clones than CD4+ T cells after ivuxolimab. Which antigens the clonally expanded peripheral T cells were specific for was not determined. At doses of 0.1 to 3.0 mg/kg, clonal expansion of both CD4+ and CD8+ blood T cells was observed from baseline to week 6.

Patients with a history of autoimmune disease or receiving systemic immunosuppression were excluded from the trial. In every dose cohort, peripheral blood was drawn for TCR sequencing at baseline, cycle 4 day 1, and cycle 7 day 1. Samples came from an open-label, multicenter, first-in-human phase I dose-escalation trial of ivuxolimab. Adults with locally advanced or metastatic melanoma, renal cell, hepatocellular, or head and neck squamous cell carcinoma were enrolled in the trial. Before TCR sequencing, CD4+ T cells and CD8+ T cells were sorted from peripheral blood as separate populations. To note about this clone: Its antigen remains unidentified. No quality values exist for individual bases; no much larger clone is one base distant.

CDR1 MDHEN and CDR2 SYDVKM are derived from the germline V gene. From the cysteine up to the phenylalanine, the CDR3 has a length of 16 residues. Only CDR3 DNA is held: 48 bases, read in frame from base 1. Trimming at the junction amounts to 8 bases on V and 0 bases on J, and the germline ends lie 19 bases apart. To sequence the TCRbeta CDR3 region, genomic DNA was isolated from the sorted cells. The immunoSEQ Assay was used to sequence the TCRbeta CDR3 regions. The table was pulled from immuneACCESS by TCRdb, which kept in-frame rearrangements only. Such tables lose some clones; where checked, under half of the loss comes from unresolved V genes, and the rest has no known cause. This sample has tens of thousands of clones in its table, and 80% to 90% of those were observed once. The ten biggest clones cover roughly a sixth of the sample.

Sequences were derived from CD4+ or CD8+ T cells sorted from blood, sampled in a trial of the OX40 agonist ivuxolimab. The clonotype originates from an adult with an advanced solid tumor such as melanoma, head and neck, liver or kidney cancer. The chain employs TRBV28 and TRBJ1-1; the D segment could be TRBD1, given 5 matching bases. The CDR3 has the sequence CASRILLGGMNTEAFF. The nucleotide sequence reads TGTGCCAGCCGAATTTTACTTGGGGGGATGAACACTGAAGCTTTCTTT.